This entry describes one TCR beta chain. The sample comes from a study of response to subunit inactivated influenza vaccine. Germline assignment: CDR1 MNHEY and CDR2 SMNVEV (reference sequence). V shed 5 bases and J shed 3 bases, with 20 bases lying between them. This CDR3 has 16 residues. A single record per CDR3 protein comes from TCRdb applying MiXCR to the RT-PCR reads. This table holds roughly 550,000 distinct CDR3 sequences, approximately 22% found once. This same sample was also part of a study on T cells expressing NK-cell markers. That paper states: Template switching by 5'RACE with UMIs generated the TCR beta cDNA. Also leading the CD3+CD56-NKG2C+ fraction in a handful of donors were these clonotypes.

The chain links TRBV27 to TRBJ2-7; the D gene could be TRBD1 or TRBD2 (5 bases each). Sequencing was performed on CD4+ T cells sorted from PBMCs, taken 11 to 12 days after vaccination. The source is a man aged 50-60 years who received an inactivated influenza vaccine. CDR3 in DNA: TGTGCCAGCAGTCTAGAGGGGACGCCGAGTCGCTACGAGCAGTACTTC. Protein: CASSLEGTPSRYEQYF.